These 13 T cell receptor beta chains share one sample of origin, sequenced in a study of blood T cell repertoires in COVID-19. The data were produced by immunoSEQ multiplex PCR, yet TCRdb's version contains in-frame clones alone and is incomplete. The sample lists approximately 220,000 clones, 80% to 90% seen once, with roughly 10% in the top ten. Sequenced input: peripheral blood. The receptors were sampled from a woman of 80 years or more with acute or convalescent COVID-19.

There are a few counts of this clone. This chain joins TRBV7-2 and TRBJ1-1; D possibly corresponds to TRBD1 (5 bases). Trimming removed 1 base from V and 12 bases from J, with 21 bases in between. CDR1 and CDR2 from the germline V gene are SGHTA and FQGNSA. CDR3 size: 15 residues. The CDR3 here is CASSLDSARDSSTFF. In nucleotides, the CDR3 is TGTGCCAGCAGCTTAGATTCCGCTAGAGACAGTTCTACTTTCTTT.

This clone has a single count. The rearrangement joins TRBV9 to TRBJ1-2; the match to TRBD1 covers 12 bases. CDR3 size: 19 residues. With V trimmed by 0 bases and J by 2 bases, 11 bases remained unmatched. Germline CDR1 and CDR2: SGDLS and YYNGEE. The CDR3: CASSVDEPRGTGGNYGYTF. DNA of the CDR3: TGTGCCAGCAGCGTAGACGAGCCGCGGGGGACAGGGGGCAACTATGGCTACACCTTC.

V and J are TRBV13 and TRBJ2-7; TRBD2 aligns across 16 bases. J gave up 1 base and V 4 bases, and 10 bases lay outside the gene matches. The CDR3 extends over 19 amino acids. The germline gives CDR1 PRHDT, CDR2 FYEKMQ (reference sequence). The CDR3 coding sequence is TGTGCCAGCAGCTCCCCGGGACTAGCGGGAGGGCCTACTTCCTACGAGCAGTACTTC. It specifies CASSSPGLAGGPTSYEQYF.

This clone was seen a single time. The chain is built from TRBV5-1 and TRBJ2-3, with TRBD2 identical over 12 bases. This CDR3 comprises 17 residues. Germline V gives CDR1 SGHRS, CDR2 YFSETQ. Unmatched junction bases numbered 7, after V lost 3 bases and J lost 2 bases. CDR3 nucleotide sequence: TGCGCCAGCAGCTCGGGACTAGCGGGCGGGGTCACAGATACGCAGTATTTT. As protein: CASSSGLAGGVTDTQYF.

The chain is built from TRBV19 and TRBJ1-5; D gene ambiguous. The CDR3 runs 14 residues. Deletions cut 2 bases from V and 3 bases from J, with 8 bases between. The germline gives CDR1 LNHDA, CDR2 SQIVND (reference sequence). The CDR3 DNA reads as TGTGCCAGTAGTATAAGAGAAGTCAATCAGCCCCAGCATTTT. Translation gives CASSIREVNQPQHF.

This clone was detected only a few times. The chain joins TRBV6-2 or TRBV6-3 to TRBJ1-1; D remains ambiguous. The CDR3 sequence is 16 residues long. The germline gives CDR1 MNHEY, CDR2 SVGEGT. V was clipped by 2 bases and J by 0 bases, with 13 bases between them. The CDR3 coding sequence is TGTGCCAGCAGTTACCGGCAACCGGGTCTGAACACTGAAGCTTTCTTT. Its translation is CASSYRQPGLNTEAFF.

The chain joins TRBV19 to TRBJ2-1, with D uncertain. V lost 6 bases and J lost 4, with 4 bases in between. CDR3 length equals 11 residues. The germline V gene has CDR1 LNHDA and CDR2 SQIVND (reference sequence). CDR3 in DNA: TGTGCCAGTAGCCTATACAATGAGCAGTTCTTC. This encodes CASSLYNEQFF. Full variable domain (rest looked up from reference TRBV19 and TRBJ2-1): DGGITQSPKYLFRKEGQNVTLSCEQNLNHDAMYWYRQDPGQGLRLIYYSQIVNDFQKGDIAEGYSVSREKKESFPLTVTSAQKNPTAFYLCASSLYNEQFFGPGTRLTVL.

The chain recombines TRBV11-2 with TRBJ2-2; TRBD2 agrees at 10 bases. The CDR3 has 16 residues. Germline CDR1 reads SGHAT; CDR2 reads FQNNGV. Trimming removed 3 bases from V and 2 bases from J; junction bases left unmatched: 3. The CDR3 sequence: CASSFLAGGNTGELFF. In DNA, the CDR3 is TGTGCCAGCAGCTTTTTAGCGGGAGGAAACACCGGGGAGCTGTTTTTT.

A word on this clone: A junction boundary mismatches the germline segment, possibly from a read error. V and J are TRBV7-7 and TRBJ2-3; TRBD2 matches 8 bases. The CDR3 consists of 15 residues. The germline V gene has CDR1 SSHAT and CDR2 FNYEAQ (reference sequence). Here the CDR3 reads CASSLEGRGGDTQYF. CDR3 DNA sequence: TGTGCTAGCAGCTTAGAAGGACGGGGGGGAGATACGCAGTATTTT.

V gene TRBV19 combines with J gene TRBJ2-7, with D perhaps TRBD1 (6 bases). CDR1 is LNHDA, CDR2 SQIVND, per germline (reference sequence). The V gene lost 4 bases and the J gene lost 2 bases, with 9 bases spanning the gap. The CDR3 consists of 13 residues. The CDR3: CASSNRDTYEQYF. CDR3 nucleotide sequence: TGTGCCAGTAGTAACAGGGACACCTACGAGCAGTACTTC.

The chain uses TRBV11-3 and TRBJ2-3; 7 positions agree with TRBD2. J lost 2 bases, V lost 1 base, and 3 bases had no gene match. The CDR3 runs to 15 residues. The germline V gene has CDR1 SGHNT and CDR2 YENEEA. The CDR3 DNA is TGTGCCAGCAGCTTAGTCGGGGGGTTCACAGATACGCAGTATTTT. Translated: CASSLVGGFTDTQYF. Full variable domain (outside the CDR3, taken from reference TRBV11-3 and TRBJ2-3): EAGVVQSPRYKIIEKKQPVAFWCNPISGHNTLYWYLQNLGQGPELLIRYENEEAVDDSQLPKDRFSAERLKGVDSTLKIQPAELGDSAVYLCASSLVGGFTDTQYFGPGTRLTVL.

The CDR3 DNA reads TGTGCCAGCGCCCGATTTGAGGAGGGCTACACCTTC. Translation: CASARFEEGYTF. This chain links TRBV7-9 with TRBJ1-2; no reliable D call. The germline V and J ends were trimmed by 8 bases and 8 bases, with 15 bases remaining between them. The CDR3 extends over 12 amino acids. Germline-derived CDR1 and CDR2 are SEHNR and FQNEAQ (reference sequence).

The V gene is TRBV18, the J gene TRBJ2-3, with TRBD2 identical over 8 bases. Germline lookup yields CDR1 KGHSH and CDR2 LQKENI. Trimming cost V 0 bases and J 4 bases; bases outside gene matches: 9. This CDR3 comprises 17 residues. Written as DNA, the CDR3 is TGTGCCAGCTCACCACCTTTGGCGGGAGGTTTAGCAGATACGCAGTATTTT. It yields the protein CASSPPLAGGLADTQYF.